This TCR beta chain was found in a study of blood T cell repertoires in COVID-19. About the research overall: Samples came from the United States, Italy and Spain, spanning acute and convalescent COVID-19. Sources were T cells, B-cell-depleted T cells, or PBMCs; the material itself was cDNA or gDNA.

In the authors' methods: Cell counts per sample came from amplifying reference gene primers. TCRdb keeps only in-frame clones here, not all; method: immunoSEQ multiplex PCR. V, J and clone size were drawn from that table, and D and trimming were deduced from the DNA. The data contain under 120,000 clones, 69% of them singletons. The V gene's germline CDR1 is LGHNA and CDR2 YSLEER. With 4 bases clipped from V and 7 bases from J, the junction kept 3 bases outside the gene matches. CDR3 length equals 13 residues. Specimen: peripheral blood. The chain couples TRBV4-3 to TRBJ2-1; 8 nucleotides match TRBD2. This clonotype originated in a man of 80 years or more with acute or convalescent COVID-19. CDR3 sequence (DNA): TGCGCCAGCAGCCTCCCGGGGGGGAATGAGCAGTTCTTC. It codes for CASSLPGGNEQFF.